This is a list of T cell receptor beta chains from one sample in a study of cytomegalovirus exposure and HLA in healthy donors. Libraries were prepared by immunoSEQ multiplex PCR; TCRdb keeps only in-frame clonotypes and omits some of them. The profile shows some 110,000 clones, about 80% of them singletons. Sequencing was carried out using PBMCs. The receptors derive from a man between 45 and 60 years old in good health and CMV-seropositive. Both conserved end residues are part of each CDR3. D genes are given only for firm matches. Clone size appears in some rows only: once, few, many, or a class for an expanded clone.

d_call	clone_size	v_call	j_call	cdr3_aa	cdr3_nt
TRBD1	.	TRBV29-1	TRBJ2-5	CSVTRQGETQYF	TGCAGCGTTACCCGACAGGGGGAGACCCAGTACTTC
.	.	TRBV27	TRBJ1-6	CASSQRGTNNSPLHF	TGTGCCAGCAGCCAAAGGGGAACTAATAATTCACCCCTCCACTTT
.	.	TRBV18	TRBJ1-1	CASSPGADIEAFF	TGTGCCAGCTCACCGGGGGCAGACATTGAAGCTTTCTTT
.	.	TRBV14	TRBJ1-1	CASSPRQNSAEAFF	TGTGCCAGCAGCCCGAGACAGAACTCGGCTGAAGCTTTCTTT
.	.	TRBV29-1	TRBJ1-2	CSVPRGYGYTF	TGCAGCGTTCCTAGGGGGTATGGCTACACCTTC
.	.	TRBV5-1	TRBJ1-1	CASSLGQQTNTEAFF	TGCGCCAGCAGCTTGGGACAGCAAACGAACACTGAAGCTTTCTTT
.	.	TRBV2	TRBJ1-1	CASNKDGDTEAFF	TGTGCCAGCAATAAAGACGGAGACACTGAAGCTTTCTTT
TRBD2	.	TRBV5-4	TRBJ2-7	CASSSPSGLGEQYF	TGTGCCAGCAGCTCTCCTAGCGGACTCGGCGAGCAGTACTTC
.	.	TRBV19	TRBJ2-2	CASSISRGYTGELFF	TGTGCCAGTAGTATATCCAGGGGATACACCGGGGAGCTGTTTTTT
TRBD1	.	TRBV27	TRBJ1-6	CASSLMRQGSSPLHF	TGTGCCAGCAGTTTAATGAGACAGGGGAGTTCACCCCTCCACTTT
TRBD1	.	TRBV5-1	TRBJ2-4	CASSDHRDSKNIQYF	TGCGCCAGCAGCGATCACCGGGACAGCAAAAACATTCAGTACTTC
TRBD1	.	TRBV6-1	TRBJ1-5	CASSEVTGKRQPQHF	TGTGCCAGCAGTGAAGTGACAGGGAAACGGCAGCCCCAGCATTTT
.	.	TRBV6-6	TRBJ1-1	CASSPSHRVSNTEAFF	TGTGCCAGCAGTCCGTCGCACAGGGTTTCGAACACTGAAGCTTTCTTT
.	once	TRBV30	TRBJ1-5	CAWSRMGVNQPQHF	TGTGCCTGGAGTAGGATGGGAGTCAATCAGCCCCAGCATTTT
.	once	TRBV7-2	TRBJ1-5	CASSPSFSNQPQHF	TGTGCCAGCAGCCCCTCCTTTAGCAATCAGCCCCAGCATTTT
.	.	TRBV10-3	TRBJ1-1	CAMRRDLNTEAFF	TGTGCCATGAGGCGGGACCTGAACACTGAAGCTTTCTTT
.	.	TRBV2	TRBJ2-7	CASNAGKGPYEQYF	TGTGCCAGCAATGCGGGGAAGGGCCCCTACGAGCAGTACTTC
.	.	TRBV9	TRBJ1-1	CASSSNLNTEAFF	TGTGCCAGCAGCTCCAATCTGAACACTGAAGCTTTCTTT
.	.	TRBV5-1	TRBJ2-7	CASSLMVGAYYEQYF	TGCGCCAGCAGCTTGATGGTGGGCGCCTACTACGAGCAGTACTTC
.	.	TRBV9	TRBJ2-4	CASSPLGGGDKNIQYF	TGTGCCAGCAGCCCCCTTGGCGGAGGAGATAAAAACATTCAGTACTTC
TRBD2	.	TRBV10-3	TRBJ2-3	CAISLAGAPTDTQYF	TGTGCCATCAGTCTAGCGGGGGCCCCCACAGATACGCAGTATTTT
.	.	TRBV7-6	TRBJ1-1	CASSPTWGAEAFF	TGTGCCAGCAGCCCCACCTGGGGCGCTGAAGCTTTCTTT
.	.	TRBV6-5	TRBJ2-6	CASRQVSGANVLTF	TGTGCCAGCAGACAGGTCTCTGGGGCCAACGTCCTGACTTTC
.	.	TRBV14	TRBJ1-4	CASSHLRTDRNEKLFF	TGTGCCAGCAGCCATCTTCGGACAGACCGTAATGAAAAACTGTTTTTT
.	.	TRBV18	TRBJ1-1	CASSPRTQGGTEAFF	TGTGCCAGCTCACCACGAACACAGGGAGGGACTGAAGCTTTCTTT
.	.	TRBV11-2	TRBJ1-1	CASSLAGGTEAFF	TGTGCCAGCAGCTTAGCGGGGGGAACTGAAGCTTTCTTT
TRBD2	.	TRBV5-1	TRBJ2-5	CASSWMVAGIQETQYF	TGCGCCAGCAGCTGGATGGTAGCGGGAATCCAAGAGACCCAGTACTTC
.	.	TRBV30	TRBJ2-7	CAWTYRSSYEQYF	TGTGCCTGGACGTACAGGAGCTCCTACGAGCAGTACTTC
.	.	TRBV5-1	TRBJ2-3	CASSSTANTDTQYF	TGCGCCAGCAGCTCGACAGCTAACACAGATACGCAGTATTTT
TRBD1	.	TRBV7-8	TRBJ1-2	CASSPRDRGDYGYTF	TGTGCCAGCAGCCCAAGGGACAGGGGGGACTATGGCTACACCTTC
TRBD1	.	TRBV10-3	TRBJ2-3	CAMRDRGDSDTQYF	TGTGCCATGCGGGACAGGGGTGATTCAGATACGCAGTATTTT
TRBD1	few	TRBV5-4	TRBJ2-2	CASSLEQGAGTGELFF	TGTGCCAGCAGCTTGGAACAGGGGGCGGGGACCGGGGAGCTGTTTTTT
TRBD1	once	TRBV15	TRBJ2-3	CATSRASLDRGRGDTQYF	TGTGCCACCAGCAGAGCATCTCTGGACAGGGGTAGAGGAGATACGCAGTATTTT
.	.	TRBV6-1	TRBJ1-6	CASSQDGRSYNSPLHF	TGTGCCAGCAGTCAAGATGGTCGGTCCTATAATTCCCCCCTCCACTTT
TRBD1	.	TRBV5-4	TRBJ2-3	CASSLKDRGQYF	TGTGCCAGCAGCTTGAAGGACAGGGGTCAGTATTTT
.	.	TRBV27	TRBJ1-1	CASSLTPRDTEAFF	TGTGCCAGCAGTTTAACGCCCCGGGACACTGAAGCTTTCTTT
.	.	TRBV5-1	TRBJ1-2	CASSFGLNYGYTF	TGCGCCAGCAGCTTCGGACTCAACTATGGCTACACCTTC
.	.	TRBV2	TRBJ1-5	CASSGTGDQPQHF	TGTGCCAGCAGTGGGACCGGGGATCAGCCCCAGCATTTT
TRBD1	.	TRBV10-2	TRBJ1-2	CASSENRDRGGYTF	TGCGCCAGCAGTGAGAATCGGGACAGAGGCGGCTACACCTTC
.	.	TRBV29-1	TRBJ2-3	CSVRYKDTQYF	TGCAGCGTACGTTACAAGGATACGCAGTATTTT
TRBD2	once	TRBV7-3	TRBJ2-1	CASSLRSGGASYNEQFF	TGTGCCAGCAGCTTAAGGAGCGGGGGGGCGTCCTACAATGAGCAGTTCTTC
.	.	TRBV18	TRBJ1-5	CASSQGGSNQPQHF	TGTGCCAGCTCACAAGGAGGGAGCAATCAGCCCCAGCATTTT
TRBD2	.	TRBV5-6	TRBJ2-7	CASSLAGGRVIYEQYF	TGTGCCAGCAGCTTGGCCGGGGGGAGGGTAATATACGAGCAGTACTTC
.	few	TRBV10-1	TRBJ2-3	CASSEYLGGDTQYF	TGCGCCAGCAGTGAGTACCTCGGAGGAGATACGCAGTATTTT
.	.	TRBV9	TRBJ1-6	CASSGVPGDSPLHF	TGTGCCAGCAGCGGGGTTCCGGGAGATTCACCCCTCCACTTT
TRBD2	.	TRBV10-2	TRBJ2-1	CASMQRESSYNEQFF	TGCGCCAGCATGCAGCGGGAGAGCTCCTACAATGAGCAGTTCTTC